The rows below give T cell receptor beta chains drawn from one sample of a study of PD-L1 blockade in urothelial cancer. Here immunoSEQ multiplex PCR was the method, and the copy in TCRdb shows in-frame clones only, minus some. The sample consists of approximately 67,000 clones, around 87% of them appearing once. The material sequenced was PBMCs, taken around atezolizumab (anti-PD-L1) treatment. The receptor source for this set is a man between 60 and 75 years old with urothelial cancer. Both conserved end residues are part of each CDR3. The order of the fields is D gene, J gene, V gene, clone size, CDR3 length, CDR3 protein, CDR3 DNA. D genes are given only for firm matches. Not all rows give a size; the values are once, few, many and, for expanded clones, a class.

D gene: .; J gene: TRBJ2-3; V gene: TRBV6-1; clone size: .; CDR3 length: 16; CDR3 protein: CASSEVAGVSTDTQYF; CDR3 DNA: TGTGCCAGCAGTGAAGTGGCAGGGGTTAGCACAGATACGCAGTATTTT
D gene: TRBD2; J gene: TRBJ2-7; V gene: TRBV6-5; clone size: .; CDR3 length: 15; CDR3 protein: CASSGWTSGSYEQYF; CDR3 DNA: TGTGCCAGCAGTGGGTGGACTAGCGGGTCCTACGAGCAGTACTTC
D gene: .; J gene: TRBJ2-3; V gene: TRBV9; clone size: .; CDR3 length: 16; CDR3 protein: CASSVAGGRGTDTQYF; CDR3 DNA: TGTGCCAGCAGCGTAGCTGGTGGCAGGGGAACAGATACGCAGTATTTT
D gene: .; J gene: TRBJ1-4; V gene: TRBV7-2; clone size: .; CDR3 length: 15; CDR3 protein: CASSLRPGTNEKLFF; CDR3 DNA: TGTGCCAGCAGCTTACGCCCAGGGACTAATGAAAAACTGTTTTTT
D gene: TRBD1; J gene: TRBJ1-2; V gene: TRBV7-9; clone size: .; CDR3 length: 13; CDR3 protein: CASSIDRVGGYTF; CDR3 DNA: TGTGCCAGCAGCATCGACAGGGTGGGCGGCTACACCTTC
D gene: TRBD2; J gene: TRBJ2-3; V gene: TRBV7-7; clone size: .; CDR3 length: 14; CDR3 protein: CASSKGLAADTQYF; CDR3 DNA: TGTGCTAGCAGCAAGGGGCTAGCGGCAGATACGCAGTATTTT
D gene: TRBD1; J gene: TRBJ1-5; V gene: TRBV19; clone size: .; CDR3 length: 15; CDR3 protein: CASSLPGQGYQPQHF; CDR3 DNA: TGTGCCAGTAGTCTACCGGGACAGGGATATCAGCCCCAGCATTTT
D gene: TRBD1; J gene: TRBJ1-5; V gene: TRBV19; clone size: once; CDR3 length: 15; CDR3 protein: CASDQGQISNQPQHF; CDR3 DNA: TGTGCCAGCGACCAGGGACAGATTAGCAATCAGCCCCAGCATTTT
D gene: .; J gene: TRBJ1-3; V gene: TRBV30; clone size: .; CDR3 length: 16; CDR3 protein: CAWTTKGRSSGNTIYF; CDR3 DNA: TGTGCCTGGACCACCAAGGGGAGGAGCTCTGGAAACACCATATATTTT
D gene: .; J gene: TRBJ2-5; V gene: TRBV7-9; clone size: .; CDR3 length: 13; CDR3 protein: CASSLGGLETQYF; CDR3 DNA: TGTGCCAGCAGCTTAGGCGGGCTGGAGACCCAGTACTTC
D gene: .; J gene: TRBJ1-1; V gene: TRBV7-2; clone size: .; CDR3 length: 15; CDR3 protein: CASSLAPGMNTEAFF; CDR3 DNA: TGTGCCAGCAGCTTAGCGCCGGGGATGAACACTGAAGCTTTCTTT
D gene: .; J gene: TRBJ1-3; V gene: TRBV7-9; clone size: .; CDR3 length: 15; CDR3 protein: CASSLVGYSGNTIYF; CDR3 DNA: TGTGCCAGCAGCTTAGTGGGCTACTCTGGAAACACCATATATTTT
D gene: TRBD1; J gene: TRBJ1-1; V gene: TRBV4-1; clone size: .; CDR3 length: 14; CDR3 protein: CASSRGLLDTEAFF; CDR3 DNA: TGCGCCAGCTCCAGGGGGCTATTGGACACTGAAGCTTTCTTT
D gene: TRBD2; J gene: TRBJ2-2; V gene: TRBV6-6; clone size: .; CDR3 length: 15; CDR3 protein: CASNLAGVNTGELFF; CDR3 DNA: TGTGCCAGCAACTTAGCGGGGGTGAACACCGGGGAGCTGTTTTTT
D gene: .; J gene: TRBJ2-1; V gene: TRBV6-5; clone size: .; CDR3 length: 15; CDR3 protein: CASSRGLGSYNEQFF; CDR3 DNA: TGTGCCAGCAGCAGGGGTTTAGGGTCCTACAATGAGCAGTTCTTC
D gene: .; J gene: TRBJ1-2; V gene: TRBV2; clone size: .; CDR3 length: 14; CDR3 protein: CASSVRGGPDGYTF; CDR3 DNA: TGTGCCAGCAGTGTAAGGGGTGGTCCCGATGGCTACACCTTC
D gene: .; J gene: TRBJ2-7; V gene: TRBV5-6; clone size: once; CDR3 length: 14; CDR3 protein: CASSLQGLHGEQYF; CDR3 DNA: TGTGCCAGCAGCTTACAGGGCCTCCACGGCGAGCAGTACTTC
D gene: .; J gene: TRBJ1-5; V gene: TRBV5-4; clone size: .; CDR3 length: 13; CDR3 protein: CASSSMGGQPQHF; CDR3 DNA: TGTGCCAGCAGCTCGATGGGGGGTCAGCCCCAGCATTTT
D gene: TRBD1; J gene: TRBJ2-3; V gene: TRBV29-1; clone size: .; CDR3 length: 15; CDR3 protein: CSVEARQGTADTQYF; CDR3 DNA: TGCAGCGTTGAAGCGAGACAGGGGACGGCAGATACGCAGTATTTT
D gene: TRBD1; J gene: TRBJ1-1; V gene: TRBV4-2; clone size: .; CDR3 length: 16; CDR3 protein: CASSQDHRGMNTEAFF; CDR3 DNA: TGTGCCAGCAGCCAAGACCACAGGGGGATGAACACTGAAGCTTTCTTT
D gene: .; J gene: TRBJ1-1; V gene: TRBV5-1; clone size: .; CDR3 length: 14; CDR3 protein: CASSLVGILTEAFF; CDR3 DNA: TGCGCCAGCAGCTTGGTGGGCATCCTTACCGAAGCTTTCTTT
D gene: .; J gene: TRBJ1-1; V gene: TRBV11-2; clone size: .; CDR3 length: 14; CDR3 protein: CASSLASRSGGAFF; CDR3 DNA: TGTGCCAGCAGCTTAGCATCAAGATCCGGGGGGGCTTTCTTT
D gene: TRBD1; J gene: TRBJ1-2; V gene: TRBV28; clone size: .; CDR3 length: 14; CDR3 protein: CASSLADREEGYTF; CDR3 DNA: TGTGCCAGCAGTTTAGCGGACAGGGAAGAAGGCTACACCTTC
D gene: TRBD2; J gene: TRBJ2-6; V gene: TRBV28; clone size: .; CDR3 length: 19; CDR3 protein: CASSGGAGVTSSGANVLTF; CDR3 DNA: TGTGCCAGCAGCGGGGGGGCGGGGGTGACCTCTTCTGGGGCCAACGTCCTGACTTTC
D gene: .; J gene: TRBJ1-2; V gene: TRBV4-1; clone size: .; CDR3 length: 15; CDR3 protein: CASSQDGGFSYGYTF; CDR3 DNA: TGCGCCAGCAGCCAAGATGGAGGTTTTTCCTATGGCTACACCTTC
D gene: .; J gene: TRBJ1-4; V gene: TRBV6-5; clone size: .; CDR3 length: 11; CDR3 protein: CASSDRSTLFF; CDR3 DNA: TGTGCCAGCAGTGACAGGTCGACACTGTTTTTT
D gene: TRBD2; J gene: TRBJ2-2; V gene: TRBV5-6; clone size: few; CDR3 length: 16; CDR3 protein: CASSSIAGANTGELFF; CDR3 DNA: TGTGCCAGCAGCTCAATAGCGGGGGCGAACACCGGGGAGCTGTTTTTT
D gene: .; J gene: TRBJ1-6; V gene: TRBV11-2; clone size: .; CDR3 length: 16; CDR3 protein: CASSLGWEGHNSPLHF; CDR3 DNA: TGTGCCAGCAGCTTAGGGTGGGAGGGCCATAATTCACCCCTCCACTTT
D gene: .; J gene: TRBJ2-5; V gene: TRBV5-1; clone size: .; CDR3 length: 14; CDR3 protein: CASNPLGGKETQYF; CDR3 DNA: TGCGCCAGCAACCCCTTAGGGGGAAAAGAGACCCAGTACTTC
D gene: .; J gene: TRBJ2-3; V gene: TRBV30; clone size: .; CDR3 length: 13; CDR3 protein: CAWSVNREGTQYF; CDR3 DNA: TGTGCCTGGAGTGTAAACAGGGAGGGTACGCAGTATTTT
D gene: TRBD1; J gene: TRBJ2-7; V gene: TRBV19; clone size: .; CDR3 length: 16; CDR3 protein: CASSIWAGQEDYEQYF; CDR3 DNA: TGTGCCAGTAGTATCTGGGCGGGACAGGAGGACTACGAGCAGTACTTC
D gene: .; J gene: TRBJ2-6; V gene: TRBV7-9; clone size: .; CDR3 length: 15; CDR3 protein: CASTFGGTGANVLTF; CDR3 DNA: TGTGCCAGCACTTTTGGGGGGACTGGGGCCAACGTCCTGACTTTC
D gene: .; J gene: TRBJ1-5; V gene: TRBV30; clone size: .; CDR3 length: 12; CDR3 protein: CAWSVQGRPQHF; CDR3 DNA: TGTGCCTGGAGTGTACAGGGACGGCCCCAGCATTTT
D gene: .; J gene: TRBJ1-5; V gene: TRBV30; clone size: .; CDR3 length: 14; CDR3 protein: CAFDGGGGNQPQHF; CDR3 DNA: TGTGCCTTTGATGGGGGAGGGGGCAATCAGCCCCAGCATTTT
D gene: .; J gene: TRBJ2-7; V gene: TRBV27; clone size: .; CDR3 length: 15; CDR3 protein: CASSSGGGGSYEQYF; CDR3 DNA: TGTGCCAGCAGTTCCGGGGGAGGGGGATCCTACGAGCAGTACTTC
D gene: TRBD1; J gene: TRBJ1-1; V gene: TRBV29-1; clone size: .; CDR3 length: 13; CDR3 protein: CSVERDRYTEAFF; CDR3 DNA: TGCAGCGTTGAACGGGACAGGTACACTGAAGCTTTCTTT
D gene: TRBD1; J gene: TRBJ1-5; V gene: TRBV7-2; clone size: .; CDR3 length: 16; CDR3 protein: CASSLQPGGVGQPQHF; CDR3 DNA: TGTGCCAGCAGCCTCCAGCCAGGGGGCGTAGGTCAGCCCCAGCATTTT
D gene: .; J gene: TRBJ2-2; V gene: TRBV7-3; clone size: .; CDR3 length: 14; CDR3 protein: CASSFNRDTGELFF; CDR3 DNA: TGTGCCAGCAGCTTCAACAGGGACACCGGGGAGCTGTTTTTT
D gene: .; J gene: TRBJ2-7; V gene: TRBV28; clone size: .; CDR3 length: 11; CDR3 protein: CASQGFYEQYF; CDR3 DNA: TGTGCCAGCCAGGGCTTCTACGAGCAGTACTTC
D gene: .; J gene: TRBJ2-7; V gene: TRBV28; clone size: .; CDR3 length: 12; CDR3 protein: CASKTEEYEQYF; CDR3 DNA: TGTGCCAGCAAGACAGAAGAATACGAGCAGTACTTC
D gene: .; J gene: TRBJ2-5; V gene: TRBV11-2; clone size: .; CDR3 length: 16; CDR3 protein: CASSSYRAGDRETQYF; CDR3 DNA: TGTGCCAGCAGCTCATATAGGGCAGGGGATCGGGAGACCCAGTACTTC
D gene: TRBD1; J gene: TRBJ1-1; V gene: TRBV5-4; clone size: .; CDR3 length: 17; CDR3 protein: CASSSTQGVVASTEAFF; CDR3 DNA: TGTGCCAGCAGCTCCACACAGGGGGTCGTTGCGAGTACTGAAGCTTTCTTT
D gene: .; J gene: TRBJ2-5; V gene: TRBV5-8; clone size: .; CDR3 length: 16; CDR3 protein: CASSLLTGTRRETQYF; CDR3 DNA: TGTGCCAGCAGCTTGTTAACCGGGACTCGACGGGAGACCCAGTACTTC
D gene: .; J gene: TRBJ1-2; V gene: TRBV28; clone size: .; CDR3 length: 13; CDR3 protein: CASSLERRLGYTF; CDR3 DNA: TGTGCCAGCAGTTTAGAAAGGCGGTTGGGCTACACCTTC
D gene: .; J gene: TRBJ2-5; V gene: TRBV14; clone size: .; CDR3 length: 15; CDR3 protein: CASSRGAVYQETQYF; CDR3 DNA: TGTGCCAGCAGCCGGGGCGCAGTGTACCAAGAGACCCAGTACTTC
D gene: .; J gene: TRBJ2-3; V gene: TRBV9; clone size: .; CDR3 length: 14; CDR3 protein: CASGRDLGMDTQYF; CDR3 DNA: TGTGCCAGCGGCCGGGACTTAGGGATGGATACGCAGTATTTT
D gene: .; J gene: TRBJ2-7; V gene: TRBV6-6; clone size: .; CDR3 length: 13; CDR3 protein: CASSYAGSYEQYF; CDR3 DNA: TGTGCCAGCAGTTACGCAGGCTCCTACGAGCAGTACTTC
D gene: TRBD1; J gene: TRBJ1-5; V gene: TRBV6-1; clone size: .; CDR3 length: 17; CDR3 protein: CASSAADRGGSNQPQHF; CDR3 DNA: TGTGCCAGCAGTGCGGCGGACAGGGGAGGTAGCAATCAGCCCCAGCATTTT
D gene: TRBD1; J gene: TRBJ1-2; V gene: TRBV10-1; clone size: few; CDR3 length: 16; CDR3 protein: CASSVTPGQGSYGYTF; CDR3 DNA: TGCGCCAGCAGTGTAACTCCGGGACAGGGAAGCTATGGCTACACCTTC
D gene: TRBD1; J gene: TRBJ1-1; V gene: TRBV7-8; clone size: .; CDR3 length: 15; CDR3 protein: CASSSQQGAYTEAFF; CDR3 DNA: TGTGCCAGCAGCTCCCAACAGGGGGCGTACACTGAAGCTTTCTTT
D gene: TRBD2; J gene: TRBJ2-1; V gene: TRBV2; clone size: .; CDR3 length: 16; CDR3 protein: CASSLRLAGLHNEQFF; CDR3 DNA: TGTGCCAGCAGCCTCCGACTAGCGGGGCTACACAATGAGCAGTTCTTC
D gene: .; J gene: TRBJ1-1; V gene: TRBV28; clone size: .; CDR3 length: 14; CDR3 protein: CASSWGRVRTEAFF; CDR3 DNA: TGTGCCAGCAGTTGGGGCAGGGTGAGGACTGAAGCTTTCTTT